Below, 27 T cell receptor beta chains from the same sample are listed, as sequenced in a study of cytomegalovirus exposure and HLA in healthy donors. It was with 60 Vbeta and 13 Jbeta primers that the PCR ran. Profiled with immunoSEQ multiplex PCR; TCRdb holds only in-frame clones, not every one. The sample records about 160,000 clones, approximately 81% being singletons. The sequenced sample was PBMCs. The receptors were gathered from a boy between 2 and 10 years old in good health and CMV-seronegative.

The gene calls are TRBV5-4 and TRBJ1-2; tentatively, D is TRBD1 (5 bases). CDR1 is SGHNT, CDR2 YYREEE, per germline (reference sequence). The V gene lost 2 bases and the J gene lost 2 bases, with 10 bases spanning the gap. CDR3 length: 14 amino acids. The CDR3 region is CASSFRQPNYGYTF. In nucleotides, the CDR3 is TGTGCCAGCAGCTTTCGACAGCCAAACTATGGCTACACCTTC.

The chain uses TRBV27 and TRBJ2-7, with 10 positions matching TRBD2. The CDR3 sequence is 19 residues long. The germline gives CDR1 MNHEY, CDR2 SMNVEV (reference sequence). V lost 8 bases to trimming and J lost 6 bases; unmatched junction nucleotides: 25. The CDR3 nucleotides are TGTGCCAGCTCGGAATGGGGGTCTAGCGGGAGTTTATCGCTGCGCGAGCAGTACTTC. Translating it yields CASSEWGSSGSLSLREQYF.

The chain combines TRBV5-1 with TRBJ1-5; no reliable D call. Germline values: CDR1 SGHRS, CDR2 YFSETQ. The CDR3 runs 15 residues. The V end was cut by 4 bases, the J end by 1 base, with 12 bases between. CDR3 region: CASSQDAGSNQPQHF. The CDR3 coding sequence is TGCGCCAGCAGCCAGGACGCGGGGAGCAATCAGCCCCAGCATTTT. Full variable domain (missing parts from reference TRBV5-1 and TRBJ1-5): KAGVTQTPRYLIKTRGQQVTLSCSPISGHRSVSWYQQTPGQGLQFLFEYFSETQRNKGNFPGRFSGRQFSNSRSEMNVSTLELGDSALYLCASSQDAGSNQPQHFGDGTRLSIL.

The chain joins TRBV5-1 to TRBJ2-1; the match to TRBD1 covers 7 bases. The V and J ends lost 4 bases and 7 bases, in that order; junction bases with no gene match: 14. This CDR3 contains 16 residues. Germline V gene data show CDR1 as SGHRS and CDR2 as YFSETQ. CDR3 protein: CASSPLTGNAKNEQFF. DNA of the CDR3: TGCGCCAGCAGCCCCCTGACAGGGAACGCTAAAAATGAGCAGTTCTTC.

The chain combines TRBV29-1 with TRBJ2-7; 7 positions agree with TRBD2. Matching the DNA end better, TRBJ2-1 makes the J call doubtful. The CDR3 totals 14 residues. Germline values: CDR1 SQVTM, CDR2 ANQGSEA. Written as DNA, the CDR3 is TGCAGCGTTGCTAGCGGAGGGTCCTACAATGAGCAGTTCTTC. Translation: CSVASGGSYNEQFF.

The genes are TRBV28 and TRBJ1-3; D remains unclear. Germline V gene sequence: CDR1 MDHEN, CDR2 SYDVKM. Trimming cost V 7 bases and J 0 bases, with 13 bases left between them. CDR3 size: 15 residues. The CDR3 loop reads CASKLQVTSGNTIYF. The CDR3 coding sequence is TGTGCCAGCAAACTTCAGGTTACCTCTGGAAACACCATATATTTT.

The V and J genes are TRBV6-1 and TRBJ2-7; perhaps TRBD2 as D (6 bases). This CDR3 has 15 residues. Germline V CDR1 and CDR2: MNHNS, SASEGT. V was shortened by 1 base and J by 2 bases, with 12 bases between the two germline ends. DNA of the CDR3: TGTGCCAGCAGTGAAGGGGATAGCGGAACCTACGAGCAGTACTTC. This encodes CASSEGDSGTYEQYF.

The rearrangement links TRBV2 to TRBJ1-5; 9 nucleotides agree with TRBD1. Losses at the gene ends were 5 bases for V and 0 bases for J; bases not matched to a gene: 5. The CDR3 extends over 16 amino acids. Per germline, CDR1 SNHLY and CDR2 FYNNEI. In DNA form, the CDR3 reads TGTGCCAGCAGTCGGGACAGGGACTATAGCAATCAGCCCCAGCATTTT. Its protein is CASSRDRDYSNQPQHF.

CDR3 amino acids: CASRGGGEQYF. In DNA, the CDR3 is TGTGCCAGCAGGGGGGGAGGGGAGCAGTACTTC. V usage is TRBV27 and J usage is TRBJ2-7; 7 bases match TRBD2. The CDR3 consists of 11 residues. Germline V CDR1 and CDR2: MNHEY, SMNVEV (reference sequence). V lost 6 bases and J lost 7; bases outside the gene matches: 3.

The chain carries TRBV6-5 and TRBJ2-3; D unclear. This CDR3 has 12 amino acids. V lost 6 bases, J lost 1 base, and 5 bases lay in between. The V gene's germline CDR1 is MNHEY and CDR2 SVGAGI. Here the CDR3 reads CASSSRTDTQYF. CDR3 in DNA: TGTGCCAGCAGCTCTCGCACAGATACGCAGTATTTT.

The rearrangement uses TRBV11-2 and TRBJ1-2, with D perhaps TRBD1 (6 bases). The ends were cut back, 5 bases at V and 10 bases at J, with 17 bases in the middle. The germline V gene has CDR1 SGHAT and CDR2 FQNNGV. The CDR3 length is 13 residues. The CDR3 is CASSKIGQSFYTF. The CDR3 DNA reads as TGTGCCAGCAGCAAAATAGGACAGAGCTTCTACACCTTC.

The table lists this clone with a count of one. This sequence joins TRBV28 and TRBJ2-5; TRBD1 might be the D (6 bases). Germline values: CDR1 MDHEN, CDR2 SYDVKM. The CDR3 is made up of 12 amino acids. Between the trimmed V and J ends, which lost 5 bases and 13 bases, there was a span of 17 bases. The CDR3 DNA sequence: TGTGCCAGCAGTCCCGAGGGGGACGGATCGTACTTC. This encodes CASSPEGDGSYF.

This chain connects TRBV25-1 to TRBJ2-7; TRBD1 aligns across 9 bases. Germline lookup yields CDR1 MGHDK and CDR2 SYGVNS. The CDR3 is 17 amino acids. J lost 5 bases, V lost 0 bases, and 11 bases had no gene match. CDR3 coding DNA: TGTGCCAGCAGTGAATATTATACAACGGGACAGGGCGACGAGCAGTACTTC. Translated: CASSEYYTTGQGDEQYF.

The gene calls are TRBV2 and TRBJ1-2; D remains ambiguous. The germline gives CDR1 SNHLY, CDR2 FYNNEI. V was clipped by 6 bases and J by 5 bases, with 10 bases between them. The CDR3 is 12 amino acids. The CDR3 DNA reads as TGTGCCAGCAGCGACAAGGTGTATGGCTACACCTTC. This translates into CASSDKVYGYTF.

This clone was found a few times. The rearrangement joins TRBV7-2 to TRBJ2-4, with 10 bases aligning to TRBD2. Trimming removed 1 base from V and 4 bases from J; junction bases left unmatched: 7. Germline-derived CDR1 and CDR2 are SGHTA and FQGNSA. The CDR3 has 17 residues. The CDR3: CASSLDSGRVSKNIQYF. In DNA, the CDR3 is TGTGCCAGCAGCTTAGACAGCGGGAGGGTATCTAAAAACATTCAGTACTTC.

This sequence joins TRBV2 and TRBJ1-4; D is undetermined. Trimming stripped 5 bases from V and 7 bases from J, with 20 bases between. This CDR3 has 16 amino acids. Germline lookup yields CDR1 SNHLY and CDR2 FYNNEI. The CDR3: CASSREVGGQSEKLFF. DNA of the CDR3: TGTGCCAGCAGTCGGGAGGTTGGAGGGCAGTCTGAAAAACTGTTTTTT.

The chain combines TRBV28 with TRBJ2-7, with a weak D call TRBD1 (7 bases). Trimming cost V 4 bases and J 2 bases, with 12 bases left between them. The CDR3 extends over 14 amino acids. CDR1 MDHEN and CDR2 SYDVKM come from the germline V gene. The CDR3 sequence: CASSSRGATYEQYF. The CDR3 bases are TGTGCCAGCAGTTCCAGGGGGGCAACCTACGAGCAGTACTTC. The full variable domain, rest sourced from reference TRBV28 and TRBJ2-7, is DVKVTQSSRYLVKRTGEKVFLECVQDMDHENMFWYRQDPGLGLRLIYFSYDVKMKEKGDIPEGYSVSREKKERFSLILESASTNQTSMYLCASSSRGATYEQYFGPGTRLTVT.

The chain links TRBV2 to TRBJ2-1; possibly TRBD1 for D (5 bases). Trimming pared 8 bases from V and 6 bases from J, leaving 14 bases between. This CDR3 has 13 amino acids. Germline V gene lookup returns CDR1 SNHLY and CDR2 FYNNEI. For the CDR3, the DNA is TGTGCCAGCCGAAGGGGCCGAGTCAATGAGCAGTTCTTC. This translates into CASRRGRVNEQFF.

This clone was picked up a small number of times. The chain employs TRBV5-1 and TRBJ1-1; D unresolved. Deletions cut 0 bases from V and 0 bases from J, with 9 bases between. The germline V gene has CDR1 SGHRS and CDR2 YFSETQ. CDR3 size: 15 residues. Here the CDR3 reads CASSLALGMNTEAFF. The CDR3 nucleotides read TGCGCCAGCAGCTTGGCCCTAGGCATGAACACTGAAGCTTTCTTT.

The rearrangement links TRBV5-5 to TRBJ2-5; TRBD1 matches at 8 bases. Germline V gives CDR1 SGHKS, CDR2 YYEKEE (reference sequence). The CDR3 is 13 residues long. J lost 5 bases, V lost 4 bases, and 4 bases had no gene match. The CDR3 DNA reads TGTGCCAGCAGCGTGAACAGGGGGGAGACCCAGTACTTC. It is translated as CASSVNRGETQYF.

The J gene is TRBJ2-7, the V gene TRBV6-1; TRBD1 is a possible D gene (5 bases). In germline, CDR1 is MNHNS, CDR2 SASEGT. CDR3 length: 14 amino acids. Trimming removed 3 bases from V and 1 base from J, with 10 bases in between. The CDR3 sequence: CASSEQQDSYEQYF. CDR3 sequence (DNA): TGTGCCAGCAGTGAGCAACAGGATTCCTACGAGCAGTACTTC.

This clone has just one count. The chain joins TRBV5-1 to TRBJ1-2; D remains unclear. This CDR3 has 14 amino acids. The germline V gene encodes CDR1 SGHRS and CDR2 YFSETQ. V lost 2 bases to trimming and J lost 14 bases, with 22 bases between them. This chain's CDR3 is CASSLQPGAYEVTF. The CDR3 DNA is TGCGCCAGCAGCTTACAACCGGGAGCCTATGAAGTGACCTTC.

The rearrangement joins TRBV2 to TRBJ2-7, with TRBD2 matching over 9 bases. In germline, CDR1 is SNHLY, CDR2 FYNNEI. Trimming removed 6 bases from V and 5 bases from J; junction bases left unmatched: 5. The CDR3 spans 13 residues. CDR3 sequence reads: CASSLAGEDEQYF. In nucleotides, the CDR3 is TGTGCCAGCAGCTTAGCGGGAGAGGACGAGCAGTACTTC.

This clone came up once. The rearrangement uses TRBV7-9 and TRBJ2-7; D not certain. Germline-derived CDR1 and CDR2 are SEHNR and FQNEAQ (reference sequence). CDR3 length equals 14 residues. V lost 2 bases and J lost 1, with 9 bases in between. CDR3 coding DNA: TGTGCCAGCAGCTTAAATCGAGAATCCTACGAGCAGTACTTC. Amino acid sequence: CASSLNRESYEQYF.

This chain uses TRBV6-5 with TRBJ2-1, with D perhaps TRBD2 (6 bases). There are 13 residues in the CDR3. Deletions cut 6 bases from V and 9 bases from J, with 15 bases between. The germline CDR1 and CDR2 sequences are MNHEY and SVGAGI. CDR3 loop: CASRRTINGEQFF. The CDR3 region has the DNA TGTGCCAGCAGGAGGACTATAAATGGTGAGCAGTTCTTC.

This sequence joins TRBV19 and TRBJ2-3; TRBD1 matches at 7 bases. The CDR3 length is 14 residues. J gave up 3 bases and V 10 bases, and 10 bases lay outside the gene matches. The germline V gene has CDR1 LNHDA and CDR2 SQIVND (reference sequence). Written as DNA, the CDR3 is TGTGCCAAGAGACAGGGCGGGTTGACAGATACGCAGTATTTT. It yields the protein CAKRQGGLTDTQYF.

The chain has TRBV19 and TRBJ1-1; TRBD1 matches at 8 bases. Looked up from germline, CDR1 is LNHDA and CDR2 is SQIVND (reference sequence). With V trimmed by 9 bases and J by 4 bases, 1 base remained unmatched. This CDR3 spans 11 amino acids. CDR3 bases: TGTGCCAGACAGGGGGTCACTGAAGCTTTCTTT. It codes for CARQGVTEAFF.